The 11 T cell receptor beta chains listed next were all sequenced from one sample in a study. TCRdb re-called the RT-PCR reads through MiXCR, storing one row per CDR3 protein. The repertoire includes around 700,000 distinct CDR3 sequences, 12% to 15% of them detected once, and 3.6% sits in the top ten. Sequencing was performed on memory CD4+ T cells from blood. These receptors originate from a female donor in good health, serving as a healthy control.

This clonotype has ten or more counts. The CDR3 bases are TGTGCCACCAGTGATGGGCTCGGGACTGGAGATACGCAGTATTTT. Encoded protein: CATSDGLGTGDTQYF. V is TRBV24-1 and J is TRBJ2-3; maybe TRBD2 (6 bases). CDR3 length: 15 residues. The germline V gene encodes CDR1 KGHDR and CDR2 SFDVKD. The ends were cut back, 3 bases at V and 5 bases at J, with 14 bases in the middle.

This clonotype was observed at least ten times. The chain recombines TRBV6-1 with TRBJ1-5, with TRBD1 matching over 8 bases. CDR1 and CDR2 from the germline V gene are MNHNS and SASEGT. Trimming removed 4 bases from V and 0 bases from J; junction bases left unmatched: 5. The CDR3 is 16 amino acids. This chain's CDR3 is CASSVGGQVSNQPQHF. The CDR3 coding sequence is TGTGCCAGCAGTGTGGGGGGACAGGTTAGCAATCAGCCCCAGCATTTT.

In this sample, this clonotype turned up many times. The V call is TRBV29-1, the J call TRBJ2-1; the match to TRBD2 covers 11 bases. Germline CDR1 reads SQVTM; CDR2 reads ANQGSEA. The CDR3 sequence is 15 residues long. The junction had 14 bases not matched to a gene; V was cut back by 6 bases and J by 10 bases. The CDR3 sequence: CSVARRLAGGGEQFF. Written as DNA, the CDR3 is TGCAGCGTAGCGCGGCGGCTAGCGGGAGGAGGGGAGCAGTTCTTC.

This clonotype was seen repeatedly, ten times or more. This rearrangement joins TRBV5-1 to TRBJ2-3; D is uncertain. The CDR3 contains 15 residues. V was shortened by 5 bases and J by 0 bases, with 13 bases between the two germline ends. Germline V gene lookup returns CDR1 SGHRS and CDR2 YFSETQ. The CDR3 loop is CASRPLGFSTDTQYF. The CDR3 DNA reads TGCGCCAGCAGACCCCTCGGGTTTAGCACAGATACGCAGTATTTT. Filled out from reference TRBV5-1 and TRBJ2-3, the complete variable domain reads KAGVTQTPRYLIKTRGQQVTLSCSPISGHRSVSWYQQTPGQGLQFLFEYFSETQRNKGNFPGRFSGRQFSNSRSEMNVSTLELGDSALYLCASRPLGFSTDTQYFGPGTRLTVL.

The V gene is TRBV20-1, the J gene TRBJ1-1, with TRBD1 matching over 9 bases. Losses at the gene ends were 3 bases for V and 9 bases for J; bases not matched to a gene: 17. Germline CDR1 DFQATT, CDR2 SNEGSKA (reference sequence). The CDR3 has 16 residues. Here the CDR3 reads CSARNYEGQGYKQAFF. The DNA of the CDR3 is TGCAGTGCTAGGAATTATGAGGGACAGGGCTACAAGCAAGCTTTCTTT.

This clonotype was detected many times. The V call is TRBV12-3 or TRBV12-4, the J call TRBJ1-3; a weak D match, TRBD1 (5 bases). CDR3 length: 15 residues. V lost 6 bases and J 2 bases, leaving 14 bases between the germline ends. As DNA, the CDR3 is TGTGCCAGCAGCCGCCCCGGGGGAGCTGGAAACACCATATATTTT. Translation gives CASSRPGGAGNTIYF.

This clonotype was found a few times. V gene TRBV6-1 combines with J gene TRBJ2-7; tentatively, D is TRBD2 (6 bases). The CDR3 runs to 15 residues. Germline V lookup: CDR1 MNHNS, CDR2 SASEGT. V dropped 3 bases and J dropped 3 bases, with 15 bases sitting between them. The CDR3 here is CASSDSWEVDYEQYF. The CDR3 nucleotides are TGTGCCAGCAGTGATTCTTGGGAGGTTGACTACGAGCAGTACTTC.

The V and J genes are TRBV28 and TRBJ2-7, with D unclear. Trimming took off 7 bases at V and 3 bases at J, with 10 bases between the two ends. The CDR3 runs 12 residues. Germline CDR1 is MDHEN and CDR2 is SYDVKM. The CDR3 here is CASTSVGYEQYF. DNA for the CDR3: TGTGCCAGCACATCGGTAGGCTACGAGCAGTACTTC.

The V and J genes are TRBV7-8 and TRBJ1-3; 7 nucleotides match TRBD1. The CDR3 loop spans 16 amino acids. Germline values: CDR1 SGHVS, CDR2 FQNEAQ. J gave up 0 bases and V 3 bases, and 5 bases lay outside the gene matches. CDR3 in DNA: TGTGCCAGCAGCTTGGGGACAGCGAGCTCTGGAAACACCATATATTTT. Amino acid sequence: CASSLGTASSGNTIYF.

Turning to this clonotype: A much larger clone lies one base from this, so it may be a read error. The chain links TRBV7-2 to TRBJ1-2; TRBD1 agrees at 7 bases. The V gene's germline CDR1 is SGHTA and CDR2 FQGNSA. There are 13 residues in the CDR3. The CDR3 bases are TGTGGGGCAGGGGGACAGCTTAACTATGGCTACACCTTC. Its protein is CGAGGQLNYGYTF.

The chain couples TRBV5-1 to TRBJ2-7; TRBD1 aligns across 8 bases. J lost 5 bases, V lost 0 bases, and 7 bases had no gene match. Germline lookup yields CDR1 SGHRS and CDR2 YFSETQ. The CDR3 contains 15 residues. CDR3 coding DNA: TGCGCCAGCAGCTTGGCGTTAGGGACAGGTAACGAGCAGTACTTC. Its protein product is CASSLALGTGNEQYF.